This TCR beta chain was documented in a study of OX40 agonist ivuxolimab in advanced cancers. Study details: Aged roughly 23 to 79 with a mean of 60 years, they were about 83% male. Eligibility admitted prior anti-PD-1, anti-PD-L1 or anti-CTLA-4 therapy; about 40% had some.

Study conclusions and caveats: In CD8+ T cells, expanded clones were on average more numerous than in CD4+. Those patients achieving a partial response at 0.1-3.0 mg/kg showed among the lowest clonal expansion.

Trimming left V 0 bases short and J 2 bases short, with 11 bases between. The CDR3 has 15 residues. The germline V gene encodes CDR1 MGHRA and CDR2 YSYEKL. A remark on this clone: Antigen specificity is unknown.

Sequencing was performed with immunoSEQ multiplex PCR; in TCRdb, only in-frame clones are kept and a portion is missing. This table holds 30,000 or so clones, about 88% found once. The sample consisted of CD4+ or CD8+ T cells sorted from blood, taken in a trial of the OX40 agonist ivuxolimab. This receptor was identified in an adult with an advanced solid tumor such as melanoma, head and neck, liver or kidney cancer. The rearrangement joins TRBV4-1 to TRBJ2-7; possible D gene TRBD2, 6 bases. This chain's CDR3 is CASSQDSGTPYEQYF. The CDR3 DNA reads as TGCGCCAGCAGCCAAGATTCGGGGACTCCCTACGAGCAGTACTTC.